The TCR beta chain under discussion was sequenced for a study of blood T cells in healthy people across ages. This clonotype was recorded a few times. The V and J ends lost 6 bases and 8 bases, in that order; junction bases with no gene match: 9. The CDR3 covers 15 residues. Germline CDR1 and CDR2: LGHNA and YSLEER. A sample-barcoded 5' primer and a J-beta primer mix were used in a second PCR of roughly 6 to 11 cycles. TCRdb itself ran the 5' RACE reads through MiXCR, one entry per CDR3 protein. The sample records 1,500,000 or so distinct CDR3 sequences, roughly 43% being singletons. The sample comprised blood. The V and J genes are TRBV4-3 and TRBJ2-1; 11 bases agree with TRBD2. This receptor was obtained from a woman under 30 in good health. The CDR3 nucleotides are TGCGCCAGCAGGGATCTAGCGGGAGGACGGTATGAGCAGTTCTTC. This encodes CASRDLAGGRYEQFF.